The rows below give T cell receptor beta chains drawn from one sample of a study of blood T cell repertoires in COVID-19. Profiling relied on immunoSEQ multiplex PCR, and the TCRdb table lists in-frame clones only, not all of them. This table holds roughly 700,000 clones, just under 90% found once. The sequenced sample consisted of peripheral blood. Source of these receptors: a woman aged 18-30 years with acute or convalescent COVID-19. Both conserved end residues are trimmed from each CDR3. The order of the fields is V gene, J gene, clone size, CDR3 protein. Clone size is stated in some rows and not others, as once, few, many or a class when expanded.

v_gene: TRBV7-2; j_gene: TRBJ2-7; abundance: -; CDR3aa: ASSLSPGAYEQY
v_gene: TRBV4-1; j_gene: TRBJ1-5; abundance: -; CDR3aa: ASSQDSGKQPQH
v_gene: TRBV28; j_gene: TRBJ1-1; abundance: -; CDR3aa: ASSPLSKAGVSTEAF
v_gene: TRBV7-2; j_gene: TRBJ2-2; abundance: -; CDR3aa: ASSLIAGYNTGELF
v_gene: TRBV29-1; j_gene: TRBJ1-1; abundance: -; CDR3aa: SVVGGMNTEAF
v_gene: TRBV6-5; j_gene: TRBJ2-4; abundance: -; CDR3aa: ASRKRGPHLNIQY
v_gene: TRBV19; j_gene: TRBJ1-5; abundance: -; CDR3aa: ASSDRDRLQDQPQH
v_gene: TRBV9; j_gene: TRBJ1-1; abundance: -; CDR3aa: ASSPRQGGEAF
v_gene: TRBV30; j_gene: TRBJ1-1; abundance: -; CDR3aa: AWSGQGEAF
v_gene: TRBV19; j_gene: TRBJ1-4; abundance: -; CDR3aa: ASTGGRKVTNEKLF
v_gene: TRBV28; j_gene: TRBJ1-2; abundance: -; CDR3aa: ASSSQGARNYGYT
v_gene: TRBV7-2; j_gene: TRBJ2-7; abundance: -; CDR3aa: ASSLATYEQY
v_gene: TRBV6-1; j_gene: TRBJ1-1; abundance: -; CDR3aa: ASSDRENTEAF
v_gene: TRBV6-6; j_gene: TRBJ2-3; abundance: -; CDR3aa: ASSRTSWVESSTDTQY
v_gene: TRBV7-3; j_gene: TRBJ2-7; abundance: -; CDR3aa: ASSLTGTGEYEQY
v_gene: TRBV30; j_gene: TRBJ1-2; abundance: -; CDR3aa: AWANPGQGAWGYT
v_gene: TRBV7-2; j_gene: TRBJ1-2; abundance: -; CDR3aa: ASSLDRVGGYT
v_gene: TRBV27; j_gene: TRBJ1-4; abundance: -; CDR3aa: ASSPGTGVEKLF
v_gene: TRBV6-4; j_gene: TRBJ2-3; abundance: -; CDR3aa: ASSPAGGGTDTQY
v_gene: TRBV4-3; j_gene: TRBJ1-2; abundance: -; CDR3aa: ASSQGGGLFGYT
v_gene: TRBV2; j_gene: TRBJ2-5; abundance: -; CDR3aa: ASSDLSGQANPQFLETQY
v_gene: TRBV2; j_gene: TRBJ1-1; abundance: -; CDR3aa: ASSETSWTGAEAF
v_gene: TRBV3-1/TRBV3-2; j_gene: TRBJ1-1; abundance: -; CDR3aa: ASSQDSGAEAF
v_gene: TRBV29-1; j_gene: TRBJ2-2; abundance: -; CDR3aa: SVEEGKNTGELF
v_gene: TRBV2; j_gene: TRBJ1-2; abundance: -; CDR3aa: ASRGQSYGYT
v_gene: TRBV4-3; j_gene: TRBJ1-2; abundance: -; CDR3aa: ASSRARGYT
v_gene: TRBV6-4; j_gene: TRBJ2-2; abundance: -; CDR3aa: ASSYKRSGELF
v_gene: TRBV7-6; j_gene: TRBJ1-1; abundance: -; CDR3aa: ASSKNRANTEAF
v_gene: TRBV20-1; j_gene: TRBJ2-1; abundance: -; CDR3aa: SSRTDGEQF
v_gene: TRBV9; j_gene: TRBJ1-1; abundance: -; CDR3aa: ASSVEDSRRAF
v_gene: TRBV7-2; j_gene: TRBJ1-3; abundance: -; CDR3aa: ASSLTLSGNTIY
v_gene: TRBV5-5; j_gene: TRBJ2-3; abundance: -; CDR3aa: ASSLQRGGRLDTQY
v_gene: TRBV2; j_gene: TRBJ2-3; abundance: -; CDR3aa: ASSAITDTQY
v_gene: TRBV11-1; j_gene: TRBJ2-7; abundance: -; CDR3aa: ASSLSTGRTEGQY
v_gene: TRBV28; j_gene: TRBJ1-1; abundance: -; CDR3aa: ASRSRYTEAF
v_gene: TRBV10-1; j_gene: TRBJ2-7; abundance: -; CDR3aa: ASSEGMDRVNEQY
v_gene: TRBV30; j_gene: TRBJ2-3; abundance: -; CDR3aa: AWGLAAQSDTQY
v_gene: TRBV6-5; j_gene: TRBJ1-2; abundance: -; CDR3aa: ASSYSRDSYGYT
v_gene: TRBV19; j_gene: TRBJ2-1; abundance: -; CDR3aa: ASSTLRERGYNEQF
v_gene: TRBV7-3; j_gene: TRBJ1-5; abundance: once; CDR3aa: ASSLYNYREGNQPQH
v_gene: TRBV6-1; j_gene: TRBJ1-5; abundance: -; CDR3aa: ASSEVGTGIQPQH
v_gene: TRBV19; j_gene: TRBJ1-5; abundance: -; CDR3aa: ASSPTDRGAFEPQH
v_gene: TRBV4-1; j_gene: TRBJ2-2; abundance: -; CDR3aa: ASSHTDRNTGELF
v_gene: TRBV12-3/TRBV12-4; j_gene: TRBJ1-6; abundance: -; CDR3aa: ASTPQYLSPLH
v_gene: TRBV7-6; j_gene: TRBJ1-2; abundance: -; CDR3aa: ASSPLTGQGAGGYT